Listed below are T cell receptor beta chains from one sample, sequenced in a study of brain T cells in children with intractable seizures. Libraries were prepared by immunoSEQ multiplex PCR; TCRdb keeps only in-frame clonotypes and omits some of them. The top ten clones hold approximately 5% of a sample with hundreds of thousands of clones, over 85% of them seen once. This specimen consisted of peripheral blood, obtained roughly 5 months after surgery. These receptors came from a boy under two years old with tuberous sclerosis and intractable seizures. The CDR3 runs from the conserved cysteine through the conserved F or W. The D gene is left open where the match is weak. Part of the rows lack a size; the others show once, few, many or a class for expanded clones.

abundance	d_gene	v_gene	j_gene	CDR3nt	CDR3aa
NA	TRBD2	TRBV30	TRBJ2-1	TGTGCCTGGAGTGTAACTAGCGGGAGCGAGCAGTTCTTC	CAWSVTSGSEQFF
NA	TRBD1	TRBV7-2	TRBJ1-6	TGTGCCAGCAGCGTACCCTTGACAGGGTACAATTCACCCCTCCACTTT	CASSVPLTGYNSPLHF
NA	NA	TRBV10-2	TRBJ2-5	TGCGCCAGCAGTGAGATGGAAGAGACCCAGTACTTC	CASSEMEETQYF
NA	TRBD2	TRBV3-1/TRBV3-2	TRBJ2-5	TGTGCCAGCAGCCAAGTTAGCGGGGGGGCACACGAGACCCAGTACTTC	CASSQVSGGAHETQYF
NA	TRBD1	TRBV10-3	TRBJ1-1	TGTGCCATCAGTGAAGAGGCAGGGGGCGAGGAAGCTTTCTTT	CAISEEAGGEEAFF
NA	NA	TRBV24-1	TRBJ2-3	TGTGCCACCAGTGTAGGGGGCACAGATACGCAGTATTTT	CATSVGGTDTQYF
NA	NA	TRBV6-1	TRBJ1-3	TGTGCCAGCAGTGAACAGGACAGCGGAAACACCATATATTTT	CASSEQDSGNTIYF
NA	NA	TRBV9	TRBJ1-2	TGTGCCAGCAGCGATCGAGGGGCCACCGATCCCAACTATGGCTACACCTTC	CASSDRGATDPNYGYTF
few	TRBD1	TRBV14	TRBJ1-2	TGTGCCAGCAGCCAACGGGGACAGGGGTTCAGTCATGGCTACACCTTC	CASSQRGQGFSHGYTF
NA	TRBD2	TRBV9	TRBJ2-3	TGTGCCAGCAGCGTAAGGACTAGCGGGAGCGAAAAAGATACGCAGTATTTT	CASSVRTSGSEKDTQYF
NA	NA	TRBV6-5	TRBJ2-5	TGTGCCAGCACCAGGGACTTTCAAGAGACCCAGTACTTC	CASTRDFQETQYF
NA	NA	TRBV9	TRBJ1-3	TGTGCCAGCAGCGCAGTGGGTCCCCGGGGATACACCATATATTTT	CASSAVGPRGYTIYF
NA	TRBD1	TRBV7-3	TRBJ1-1	TGTGCCAGCAGCTCCTTGGACAGGGGGCACGGCACTGAAGCTTTCTTT	CASSSLDRGHGTEAFF
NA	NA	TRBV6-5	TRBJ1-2	TGTGCCAGCAGCCAGGGTATAGACTATGGCTACACCTTC	CASSQGIDYGYTF
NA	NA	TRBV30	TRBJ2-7	TGTGCCTGGACCGCAGGGGGGGCGAGATCCTACGAGCAGTACTTC	CAWTAGGARSYEQYF
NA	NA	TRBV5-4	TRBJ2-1	TGTGCCAGCAGCTTGAGGCGCGAGCGGAATGAGCAGTTCTTC	CASSLRRERNEQFF
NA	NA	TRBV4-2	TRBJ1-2	TGTGCCAGCAGCCAAGATCCGGCAGGAAACTATGGCTACACCTTC	CASSQDPAGNYGYTF
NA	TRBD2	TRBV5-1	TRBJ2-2	TGCGCCAGCAGCTTAAGACTAGCGGGCTCCACCGGGGAGCTGTTTTTT	CASSLRLAGSTGELFF
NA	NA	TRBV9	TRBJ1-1	TGTGCCAGCAGCCCCCCCGGGCAGGGATCTATGAACACTGAAGCTTTCTTT	CASSPPGQGSMNTEAFF
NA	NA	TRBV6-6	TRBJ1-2	TGTGCCAGCAGTTACGACAGTTGGGGCTACACCTTC	CASSYDSWGYTF
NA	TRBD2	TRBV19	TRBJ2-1	TGTGCCAGTAGTCCCCTAGCGGGACTCTACAATGAGCAGTTCTTC	CASSPLAGLYNEQFF
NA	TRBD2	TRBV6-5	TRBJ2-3	TGTGCCAGCAGATTGACTAGCGGAGTCGCAGATACGCAGTATTTT	CASRLTSGVADTQYF
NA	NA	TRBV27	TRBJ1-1	TGTGCCAGCAGTTCCCCGCCGGGACACCAGAACACTGAAGCTTTCTTT	CASSSPPGHQNTEAFF
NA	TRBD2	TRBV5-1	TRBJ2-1	TGCGCCAGCAGAGCGGGACTGAGCTATGAGCAGTTCTTC	CASRAGLSYEQFF
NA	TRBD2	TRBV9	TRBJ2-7	TGTGCCAGCAGCGTAGGACTAGCGGACGAGCAGTACTTC	CASSVGLADEQYF
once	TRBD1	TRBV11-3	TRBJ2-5	TGTGCCAGCAGCCCTGGGACAGTCCAAGAGACCCAGTACTTC	CASSPGTVQETQYF
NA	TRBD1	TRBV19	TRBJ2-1	TGTGCCAGTAGTATCGGTACAGGGGGCTTCTACAATGAGCAGTTCTTC	CASSIGTGGFYNEQFF
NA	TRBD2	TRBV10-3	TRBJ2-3	TGTGCCATCAGTCCGGGACTAGCGGGAGAGGGTACGCAGTATTTT	CAISPGLAGEGTQYF
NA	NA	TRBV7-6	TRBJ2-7	TGTGCCAGCAGCTTAGCGCACCAGGGGGGCGCCTACGAGCAGTACTTC	CASSLAHQGGAYEQYF
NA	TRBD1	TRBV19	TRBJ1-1	TGTGCCAGTAGAACCAGGACAGGGCGATCCATTATGAACACTGAAGCTTTCTTT	CASRTRTGRSIMNTEAFF
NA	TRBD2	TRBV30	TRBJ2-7	TGTGCCTGGAGTACTCGGACTAGCGGGGGTGCCTACGAGCAGTACTTC	CAWSTRTSGGAYEQYF
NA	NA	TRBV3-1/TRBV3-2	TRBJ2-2	TGTGCCAGCAGCCTGGGACTCAACACCGGGGAGCTGTTTTTT	CASSLGLNTGELFF
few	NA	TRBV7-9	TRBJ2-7	TGTGCCAGCAGCCCGGACGCCGGAGTCTCCGAGCAGTACTTC	CASSPDAGVSEQYF
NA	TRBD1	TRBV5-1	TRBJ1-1	TGCGCCAGCAGCGGACGGACAGGGGCCACTGAAGCTTTCTTT	CASSGRTGATEAFF
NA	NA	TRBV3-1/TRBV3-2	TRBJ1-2	TGTGCCAGCAGCCAAGAGCATGGTTCCTATGGCTACACCTTC	CASSQEHGSYGYTF
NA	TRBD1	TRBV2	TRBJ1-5	TGTGCCAGTCGACAGGGGGATAGCAATCAGCCCCAGCATTTT	CASRQGDSNQPQHF
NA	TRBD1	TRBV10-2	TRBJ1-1	TGCGCCAGCAACGTACAGGGGACCACTGAAGCTTTCTTT	CASNVQGTTEAFF
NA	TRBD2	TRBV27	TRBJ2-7	TGTGCCAGCCCCCCGGCTAGCGGGGCCTTCTCCTACGAGCAGTACTTC	CASPPASGAFSYEQYF
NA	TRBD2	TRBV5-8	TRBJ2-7	TGTGCCAGCAGCCTGGGGAGGGACCCATCCTACGAGCAGTACTTC	CASSLGRDPSYEQYF
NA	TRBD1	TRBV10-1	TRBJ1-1	TGCGCCAGCAGTGGAGGGACAGCAAGGGACACTGAAGCTTTCTTT	CASSGGTARDTEAFF
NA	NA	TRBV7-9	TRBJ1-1	TGTGCCAGCAGCCCCCTCGGAGTGTGGGCTGAAGCTTTCTTT	CASSPLGVWAEAFF
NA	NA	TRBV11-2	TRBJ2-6	TGTGCCAGCAGCCGTCCTTGGGGGGCTGGGGCCAACGTCCTGACTTTC	CASSRPWGAGANVLTF
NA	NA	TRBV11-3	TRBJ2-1	TGTGCCAGCAGCCCCTACAGGGAAGGGGACAATGAGCAGTTCTTC	CASSPYREGDNEQFF
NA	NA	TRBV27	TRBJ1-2	TGTGCCAGCAGTTTATCGGTTTCGGACCAACCCTATGGCTACACCTTC	CASSLSVSDQPYGYTF
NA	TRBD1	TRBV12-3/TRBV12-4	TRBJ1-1	TGTGCCAGCAGTTTACCAGGGGGGACTGAAGCTTTCTTT	CASSLPGGTEAFF
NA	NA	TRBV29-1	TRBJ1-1	TGCAGCGGTGAAACCGGGACAACTGAAGCTTTCTTT	CSGETGTTEAFF
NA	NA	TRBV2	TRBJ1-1	TGTGCCAGCCAACTAGACAGGAACACTGAAGCTTTCTTT	CASQLDRNTEAFF
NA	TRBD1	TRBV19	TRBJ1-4	TGTGCCAGTAGTACCAGGGACAGGGGCAATGAAAAACTGTTTTTT	CASSTRDRGNEKLFF
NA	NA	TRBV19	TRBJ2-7	TGTGCCAGTAGGACCGGGACGGGTCCCTACGAGCAGTACTTC	CASRTGTGPYEQYF
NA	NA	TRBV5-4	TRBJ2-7	TGTGCCAGCAGCTCCTATACAGGGTCACCGCAGTACTTC	CASSSYTGSPQYF
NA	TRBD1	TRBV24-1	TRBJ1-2	TGTGCCACCAGTGACCCAGACAGGGTCCATGGCTACACCTTC	CATSDPDRVHGYTF
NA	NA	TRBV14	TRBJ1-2	TGTGCCAGCAGCCAAGTAGCAAGAGGAGTCTATGGCTACACCTTC	CASSQVARGVYGYTF
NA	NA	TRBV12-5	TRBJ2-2	TGTGCTAGTGGTTTGGGCGAGGGCAGCACCGGGGAGCTGTTTTTT	CASGLGEGSTGELFF
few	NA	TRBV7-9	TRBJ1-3	TGTGCCAGCAGCTTCCTTGACGAGGGGCTCGCGGGAAACACCATATATTTT	CASSFLDEGLAGNTIYF
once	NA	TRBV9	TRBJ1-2	TGTGCCAGCAGCGTAGCCCCGGACAACTATGGCTACACCTTC	CASSVAPDNYGYTF